The sequence of this T cell receptor beta chain was determined in a study of beta chain features in type 1 diabetes. The CDR3 runs to 15 residues. Trimming removed 4 bases from V and 3 bases from J; junction bases left unmatched: 5. Germline loops: CDR1 LGHNA, CDR2 YNFKEQ. The sequenced template was cDNA made from the entire isolated RNA. TCRdb's copy holds only in-frame clones and misses some; the assay was immunoSEQ multiplex PCR. The data show around 500,000 clones, over 10% seen once. The source is a woman aged 18-35 years in good health. The source material was naive CD4+ T cells from blood. The V gene is TRBV4-2, the J gene TRBJ1-5; TRBD1 aligns across 8 bases. CDR3 sequence (DNA): TGTGCCAGCAGCCCCGGGACAGGCCACAATCAGCCCCAGCATTTT. Translated, it gives CASSPGTGHNQPQHF.